The rows below give T cell receptor beta chains drawn from one sample of a study of T cells in Graves' hyperthyroidism and ophthalmopathy. TCRdb reanalysed the multiplex PCR reads using MiXCR and keeps one entry per CDR3 protein. The data hold about 600,000 distinct CDR3 sequences, with over 12% observed a single time. Sequencing was done on a sample of blood. The receptors here all came from a woman under 30 with Graves' ophthalmopathy. Both conserved end residues are part of each CDR3.

>TRBV6-1|TRBJ2-7
CATARGTYEQYF
>TRBV28|TRBJ2-1
CASSSRRTYNEQFF
>TRBV20-1|TRBJ1-5
CSAKSNSNQPQHF
>TRBV3-1|TRBJ1-5
CASSQGLGGMGDQPQHF
>TRBV7-6|TRBJ2-1
CASRSLLGRRPHNEQFF
>TRBV6-1|TRBJ2-7
CASSSSGGLIYEQYF
>TRBV6-2/TRBV6-3|TRBJ1-2
CASSQRTGSYGYTF
>TRBV12-3/TRBV12-4|TRBJ2-2
CASSAWAGGSGELFF
>TRBV2|TRBJ2-5
CASMGLAGSGETQYF
>TRBV24-1|TRBJ2-4
CATSDYDSYVQYF
>TRBV7-9|TRBJ2-5
CASSATLYATQYF
>TRBV30|TRBJ1-2
CAWTGGAGNYGYTF
>TRBV7-6|TRBJ2-1
CASGPSGPGDEQFF
>TRBV6-1|TRBJ2-3
CASGVSTDTQYF
>TRBV7-2|TRBJ1-2
CASSRDRAGYTF
>TRBV6-5|TRBJ1-5
CASSPGQGTYSNQPQHF
>TRBV25-1|TRBJ2-6
CASSAGTGAFGANVLTF